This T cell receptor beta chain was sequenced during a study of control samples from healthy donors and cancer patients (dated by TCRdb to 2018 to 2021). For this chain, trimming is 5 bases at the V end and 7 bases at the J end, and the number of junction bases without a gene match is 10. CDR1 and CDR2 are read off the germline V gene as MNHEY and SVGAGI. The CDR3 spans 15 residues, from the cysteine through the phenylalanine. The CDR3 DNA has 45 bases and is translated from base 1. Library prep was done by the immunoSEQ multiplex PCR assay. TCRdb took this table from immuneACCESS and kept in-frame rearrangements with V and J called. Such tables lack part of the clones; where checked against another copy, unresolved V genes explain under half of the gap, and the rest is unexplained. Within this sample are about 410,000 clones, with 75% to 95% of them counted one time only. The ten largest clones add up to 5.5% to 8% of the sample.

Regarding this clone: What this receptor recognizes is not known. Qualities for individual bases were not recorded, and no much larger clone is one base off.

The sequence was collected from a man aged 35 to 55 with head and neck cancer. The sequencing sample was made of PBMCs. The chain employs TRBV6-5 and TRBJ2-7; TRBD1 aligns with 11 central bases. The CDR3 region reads CASSPPGTGGREQYF. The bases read TGTGCCAGCAGTCCGCCCGGGACAGGGGGACGGGAGCAGTACTTC.